A single sample gave rise to the 5 T cell receptor beta chains below, sequenced in a study of tumor-infiltrating lymphocytes in primary liver carcinoma. In addition to blood RNA drawn from unsorted whole blood, germline DNA was extracted. A primer matching the constant region was used to make TCR beta cDNA from approximately 520 ng of total RNA. Libraries covering TCR beta were generated through three nested multiplex PCR rounds (using a slightly modified ARM-PCR). Two initial PCR rounds of around 10 cycles each paired TRBV1-TRBV30 forward primers with a C-beta reverse primer. TCRdb passed the multiplex PCR reads through MiXCR, listing each CDR3 protein once. The table records 180,000 or so distinct CDR3 sequences, 50% to 75% of them present only once. The material sequenced was peripheral blood. The receptors shown here come from a man aged 35 to 55 with primary liver carcinoma and hepatitis B virus infection.

This clonotype was seen a handful of times. The gene calls are TRBV29-1 and TRBJ1-3; D is undetermined. The CDR3 sequence is 15 residues long. From germline, CDR1 is SQVTM and CDR2 ANQGSEA. Trimming left V 0 bases short and J 0 bases short, with 9 bases between. The CDR3 protein is CSVEDEESSGNTIYF. Written as DNA, the CDR3 is TGCAGCGTTGAAGATGAGGAGAGCTCTGGAAACACCATATATTTT.

The table lists this clonotype with many counts. The CDR3, as DNA: TGTGCCAGCAGCCTCCACCAGGGTACCTACGAGCAGTACTTC. It translates to CASSLHQGTYEQYF. The chain couples TRBV11-2 to TRBJ2-7; tentatively, D is TRBD1 (5 bases). The CDR3 length is 14 residues. The V end lost 5 bases, the J end lost 2 bases, and 13 bases lay between the germline ends. Per germline, CDR1 SGHAT and CDR2 FQNNGV.

As to this clonotype: Since a much larger clone is just one base distant, this may be a read error. J is TRBJ2-1 and V is TRBV11-2, with TRBD2 matching over 10 bases. The CDR3 loop spans 15 amino acids. CDR1 and CDR2 (germline): SGHAT, FQNNGV. Losses at the gene ends were 11 bases for V and 7 bases for J; bases not matched to a gene: 14. CDR3 in amino acids: CACTPRISGRNEQFF. The CDR3, as DNA: TGTGCCTGCACCCCAAGGATTAGCGGGAGGAATGAGCAGTTCTTC.

The count of this clonotype is one. The genes are TRBV10-2 and TRBJ2-3; the match to TRBD1 covers 9 bases. J gave up 5 bases and V 7 bases, and 22 bases lay outside the gene matches. The germline V gene encodes CDR1 WSHSY and CDR2 SAAADI. The CDR3 is made up of 19 amino acids. The CDR3 here is CASTGQGLAGINYRDTQYF. The CDR3 DNA sequence: TGCGCCAGCACGGGACAGGGCTTGGCGGGAATAAATTACCGAGATACGCAGTATTTT.

There are many counts of this clonotype. The rearrangement joins TRBV29-1 to TRBJ2-5; TRBD2 might be the D (6 bases). There are 14 residues in the CDR3. Germline assignment: CDR1 SQVTM and CDR2 ANQGSEA. Deletions cut 6 bases from V and 3 bases from J, with 17 bases between. CDR3 protein: CSVLKLASEETQYF. The DNA of the CDR3 is TGCAGCGTCCTGAAGTTGGCTAGCGAAGAGACCCAGTACTTC.